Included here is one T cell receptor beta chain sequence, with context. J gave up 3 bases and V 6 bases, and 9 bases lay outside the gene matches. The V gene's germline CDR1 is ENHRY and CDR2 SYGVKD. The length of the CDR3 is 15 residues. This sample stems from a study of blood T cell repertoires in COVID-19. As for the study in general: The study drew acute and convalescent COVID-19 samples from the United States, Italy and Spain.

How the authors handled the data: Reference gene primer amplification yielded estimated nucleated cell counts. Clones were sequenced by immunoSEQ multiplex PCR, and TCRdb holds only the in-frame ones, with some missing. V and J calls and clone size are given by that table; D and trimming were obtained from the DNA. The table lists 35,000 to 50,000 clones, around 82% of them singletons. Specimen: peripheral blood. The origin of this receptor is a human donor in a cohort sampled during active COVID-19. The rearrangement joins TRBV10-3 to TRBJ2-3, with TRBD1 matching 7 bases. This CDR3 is CAIRPGQLRTDTQYF. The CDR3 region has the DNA TGTGCCATCAGACCGGGACAGCTTCGGACAGATACGCAGTATTTT.